Sequencing of this T cell receptor beta chain was carried out in a study of shared clonotypes between healthy human individuals. In the naive CD8 group, cells lacked CD45RO and were positively selected for CCR7, so terminally differentiated effector memory CD45RA+ cells were left out. In the case of this clone: What it binds is unknown.

Study results and caveats: How much donors shared clonotypes was expected to be affected by sequencing depth.

Germline lookup yields CDR1 MDHEN and CDR2 SYDVKM. V was trimmed by 5 bases and J by 5 bases, leaving 16 bases between them. CDR3 length: 15 residues. Genomic DNA of each subset was evenly split across several immunoSEQ plates. As handled by the study authors: ImmunoSEQ supplied junction-only sequences lacking quality scores, so filtering was different. Sequencing used immunoSEQ multiplex PCR; TCRdb keeps in-frame clones, though not all of them. V and J calls plus clone size are reproduced from that table; the DNA served to infer D and trimming. The top ten hold roughly 1.1% of the sample, which has around 2,000,000 clones, about 94% seen once.

The TCR was taken from a young man in good health. Material: naive CD8+ T cells sorted from blood. The V gene is TRBV28, the J gene TRBJ1-5; D unclear. The CDR3 coding sequence is TGTGCCAGCAGTACCGGGGAGGAACCTTATCAGCCCCAGCATTTT. Translation: CASSTGEEPYQPQHF.